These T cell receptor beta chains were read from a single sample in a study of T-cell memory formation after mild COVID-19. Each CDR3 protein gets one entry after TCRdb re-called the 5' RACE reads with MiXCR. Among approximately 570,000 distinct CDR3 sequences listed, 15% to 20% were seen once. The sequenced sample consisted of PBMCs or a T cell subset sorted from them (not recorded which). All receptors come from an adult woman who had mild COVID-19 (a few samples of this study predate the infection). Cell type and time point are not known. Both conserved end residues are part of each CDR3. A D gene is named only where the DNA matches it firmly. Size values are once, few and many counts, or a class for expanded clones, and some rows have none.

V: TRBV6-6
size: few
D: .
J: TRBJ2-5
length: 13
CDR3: CASRYREKATQYF
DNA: TGTGCCAGCAGGTACAGGGAGAAGGCGACCCAGTACTTC

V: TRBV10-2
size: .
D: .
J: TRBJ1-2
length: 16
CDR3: CASSEAQGRRGYGYTF
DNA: TGCGCCAGCAGTGAGGCCCAGGGGAGACGGGGCTATGGCTACACCTTC

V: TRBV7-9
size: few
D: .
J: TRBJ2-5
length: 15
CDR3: CASSAAEVRQETQYF
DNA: TGTGCCAGCAGCGCAGCAGAGGTTCGCCAAGAGACCCAGTACTTC

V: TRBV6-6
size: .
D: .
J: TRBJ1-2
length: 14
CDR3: CASSSAGRDYGYTF
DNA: TGTGCCAGCAGTTCCGCCGGACGGGACTATGGCTACACCTTC

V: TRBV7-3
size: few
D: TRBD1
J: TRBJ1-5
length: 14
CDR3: CASSLKGQGTPQHF
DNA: TGTGCCAGCAGCTTAAAGGGACAGGGGACGCCCCAGCATTTT

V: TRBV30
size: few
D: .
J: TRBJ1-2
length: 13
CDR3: CAWSAHSSYGYTF
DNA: TGTGCCTGGAGTGCCCACTCGAGCTATGGCTACACCTTC

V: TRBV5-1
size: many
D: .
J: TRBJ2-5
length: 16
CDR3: CASSLSAASALETQYF
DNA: TGCGCCAGCAGCTTGAGTGCGGCTAGCGCCCTAGAGACCCAGTACTTC

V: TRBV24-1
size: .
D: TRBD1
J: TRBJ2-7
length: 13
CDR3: CATRGTEAYEQYF
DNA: TGTGCCACCAGGGGGACAGAGGCCTACGAGCAGTACTTC

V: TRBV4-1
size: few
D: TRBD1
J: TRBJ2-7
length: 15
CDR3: CASSQNRGPYYEQYF
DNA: TGCGCCAGCAGCCAGAACAGGGGACCGTACTACGAGCAGTACTTC

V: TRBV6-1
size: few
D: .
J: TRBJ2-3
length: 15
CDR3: CASNSLRGLTDTQYF
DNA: TGTGCCAGCAACAGCCTCAGGGGACTCACAGATACGCAGTATTTT

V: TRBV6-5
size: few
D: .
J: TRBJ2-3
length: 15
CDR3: CASSPLLGSADTQYF
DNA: TGTGCCAGCAGCCCCCTTCTAGGGTCGGCAGATACGCAGTATTTT

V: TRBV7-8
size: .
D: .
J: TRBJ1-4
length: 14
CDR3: CASSRSWGGEKLFF
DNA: TGTGCCAGCAGTCGCTCCTGGGGAGGGGAAAAACTGTTTTTT

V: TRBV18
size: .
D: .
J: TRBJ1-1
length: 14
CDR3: CASSPLIGDTEAFF
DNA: TGTGCCAGCTCACCGCTCATTGGGGACACTGAAGCTTTCTTT

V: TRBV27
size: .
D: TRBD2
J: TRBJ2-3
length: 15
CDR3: CASSWGGADTDTQYF
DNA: TGTGCCAGCAGTTGGGGAGGGGCTGACACAGATACGCAGTATTTT

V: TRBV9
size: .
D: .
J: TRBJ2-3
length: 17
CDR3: CASSVALGRYATDTQYF
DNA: TGTGCCAGCAGCGTAGCACTAGGCCGTTATGCCACAGATACGCAGTATTTT

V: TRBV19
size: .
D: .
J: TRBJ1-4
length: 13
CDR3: CASRDSGVEKLFF
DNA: TGTGCCAGTAGGGACAGCGGCGTGGAAAAACTGTTTTTT